Presented here are 10 T cell receptor beta chains from one specimen sequenced in a study of blood T cell repertoires in COVID-19. Sequencing used immunoSEQ multiplex PCR; TCRdb keeps in-frame clones, though not all of them. The sample has hundreds of thousands of clones, approximately 89% seen once. The sample comprised peripheral blood. Receptor source: a woman younger than 45 with COVID-19, enrolled during active disease.

V usage is TRBV4-2 and J usage is TRBJ2-1, with 8 bases fitting TRBD1. Germline-derived CDR1 and CDR2 are LGHNA and YNFKEQ. The CDR3 spans 13 residues. J lost 7 bases, V lost 1 base, and 0 bases had no gene match. The CDR3 loop reads CASSQGDRNEQFF. CDR3 nucleotide sequence: TGTGCCAGCAGCCAAGGGGACAGGAATGAGCAGTTCTTC.

This clone was found once. The rearrangement links TRBV2 to TRBJ1-5; D gene uncertain. Germline CDR1 and CDR2: SNHLY and FYNNEI. Deletions cut 3 bases from V and 3 bases from J, with 9 bases between. The CDR3 has 14 amino acids. CDR3 protein: CASSEEANNQPQHF. The DNA of the CDR3 is TGTGCCAGCAGTGAGGAGGCCAACAATCAGCCCCAGCATTTT.

The genes are TRBV29-1 and TRBJ2-7, with TRBD1 identical over 7 bases. This CDR3 contains 13 residues. Trimming cost V 6 bases and J 2 bases; bases outside gene matches: 7. Germline CDR1 is SQVTM and CDR2 is ANQGSEA. CDR3 protein: CSVLGTVPYEQYF. Here the CDR3 DNA reads TGCAGCGTCCTAGGGACAGTTCCCTACGAGCAGTACTTC.

V gene TRBV9 combines with J gene TRBJ1-2; TRBD1 aligns across 7 bases. J gave up 0 bases and V 4 bases, and 12 bases lay outside the gene matches. In germline, CDR1 is SGDLS, CDR2 YYNGEE. This CDR3 is 17 amino acids long. In nucleotides, the CDR3 is TGTGCCAGCAGCCACACTGGTAGGGGGCCTACTAACTATGGCTACACCTTC. Translated, it gives CASSHTGRGPTNYGYTF.

J is TRBJ2-3 and V is TRBV5-1, with D tentatively TRBD1 (5 bases). Trimming removed 0 bases at V and 3 bases at J, with 8 bases between. The CDR3 runs 14 residues. CDR1 and CDR2 from the germline V gene are SGHRS and YFSETQ. CDR3 coding DNA: TGCGCCAGCAGCTTGGGCAGGGCTACAGATACGCAGTATTTT. It is translated as CASSLGRATDTQYF.

This CDR3 is CASSVTVGQGGYNSPLHF. The CDR3 DNA follows: TGTGCCAGCAGTGTAACGGTTGGTCAGGGCGGTTATAATTCACCCCTCCACTTT. The J gene is TRBJ1-6, the V gene TRBV2; a weak D match, TRBD1 (5 bases). CDR1 is SNHLY, CDR2 FYNNEI, per germline. Trimming stripped 4 bases from V and 4 bases from J, with 20 bases between. This CDR3 spans 18 amino acids.

This chain links TRBV5-1 with TRBJ2-1; 13 bases fit TRBD2. J lost 9 bases, V lost 4 bases, and 10 bases had no gene match. The CDR3 covers 16 residues. Germline assignment: CDR1 SGHRS and CDR2 YFSETQ. Written as DNA, the CDR3 is TGCGCCAGCAGCCAAACTAGCGGGGGGGTATCAGGTGAGCAGTTCTTC. This encodes CASSQTSGGVSGEQFF.

The chain employs TRBV9 and TRBJ2-5, with a possible D match to TRBD2 (6 bases). The CDR3 sequence is 15 residues long. CDR1 and CDR2 from the germline V gene are SGDLS and YYNGEE. V was pared by 3 bases and J by 2 bases, with 14 bases between. The CDR3 region is CASSAPGTEQETQYF. The CDR3, as DNA: TGTGCCAGCAGCGCCCCCGGGACTGAACAAGAGACCCAGTACTTC. Together with reference TRBV9 and TRBJ2-5, the CDR3 gives the full variable domain: DSGVTQTPKHLITATGQRVTLRCSPRSGDLSVYWYQQSLDQGLQFLIQYYNGEERAKGNILERFSAQQFPDLHSELNLSSLELGDSALYFCASSAPGTEQETQYFGPGTRLLVL.

The chain has TRBV5-1 and TRBJ2-3, with TRBD2 identical over 16 bases. The V gene's germline CDR1 is SGHRS and CDR2 YFSETQ. The CDR3 spans 19 residues. V shed 0 bases and J 3 bases; nucleotides not matched to a gene: 7. The CDR3 DNA is TGCGCCAGCAGCTTGGTGACGGGACTAGCGGGGGGGCTTACAGATACGCAGTATTTT. The encoded protein is CASSLVTGLAGGLTDTQYF.

V and J are TRBV6-1 and TRBJ1-3; D gene uncertain. This CDR3 is built from 15 residues. Germline CDR1 and CDR2: MNHNS and SASEGT. V was trimmed by 3 bases and J by 2 bases, leaving 11 bases between them. The CDR3 is CASSDVRYPGNTIYF. CDR3 nucleotide sequence: TGTGCCAGCAGTGATGTCCGCTACCCTGGAAACACCATATATTTT.